Each of the 9 T cell receptor beta chains below was sequenced from the same sample in a study of cytotoxic CD8 clonotypes in ibrutinib-treated CLL. Clones were read by immunoSEQ multiplex PCR, and TCRdb kept only the in-frame ones, dropping some. The repertoire has some 160,000 clones, 81% of them found once; the top ten carry about 1.9%. The starting material was PBMCs, obtained after 12 months of ibrutinib treatment. These receptors were collected from a human donor with chronic lymphocytic leukemia.

The rearrangement links TRBV19 to TRBJ1-4; D ambiguous. CDR1 and CDR2 from the germline V gene are LNHDA and SQIVND (reference sequence). The CDR3 spans 15 residues. Trimming took off 3 bases at V and 0 bases at J, with 8 bases between the two ends. The CDR3 DNA is TGTGCCAGTAGTATTAGAGGGACAACTAATGAAAAACTGTTTTTT. Residues: CASSIRGTTNEKLFF.

The chain joins TRBV7-8 to TRBJ1-2; tentatively, D is TRBD1 (5 bases). V was pared by 5 bases and J by 5 bases, with 15 bases between. The CDR3 extends over 14 amino acids. Germline CDR1 reads SGHVS; CDR2 reads FQNEAQ. CDR3 coding DNA: TGTGCCAGCAGCCCATATTCTCGACAGTATGGCTACACCTTC. Translation gives CASSPYSRQYGYTF.

The CDR3 loop reads CASRLQGSTGNTIYF. CDR3 bases: TGTGCCAGCAGGCTCCAGGGTTCTACTGGAAACACCATATATTTT. This chain connects TRBV28 to TRBJ1-3; D may be TRBD1 (5 bases). The ends were cut back, 6 bases at V and 2 bases at J, with 14 bases in the middle. Germline V gives CDR1 MDHEN, CDR2 SYDVKM. This CDR3 is built from 15 residues.

V is TRBV6-1 and J is TRBJ2-2; 8 bases are shared with TRBD2. V dropped 1 base and J dropped 1; count of bases not matched to a gene: 2. Germline CDR1 MNHNS, CDR2 SASEGT. The CDR3 has 16 amino acids. CDR3 sequence (DNA): TGTGCCAGCAGTGAAGGACTAGCGAGGAACACCGGGGAGCTGTTTTTT. Translation: CASSEGLARNTGELFF.

The V gene is TRBV28, the J gene TRBJ1-3; 7 bases line up with TRBD1. J gave up 0 bases and V 2 bases, and 4 bases lay outside the gene matches. Germline CDR1 and CDR2: MDHEN and SYDVKM. The CDR3 spans 16 residues. CDR3 protein: CASSLPTGVSGNTIYF. CDR3 DNA sequence: TGTGCCAGCAGTTTACCCACAGGGGTCTCTGGAAACACCATATATTTT.

The gene calls are TRBV7-9 and TRBJ2-1, with D uncertain. The V and J ends lost 7 bases and 5 bases respectively, with 9 bases between them. CDR3 length equals 12 residues. The germline V gene has CDR1 SEHNR and CDR2 FQNEAQ (reference sequence). CDR3 bases: TGTGCCAGCACCCTTAGGGACAATGAGCAGTTCTTC. The encoded protein is CASTLRDNEQFF.

The rearrangement joins TRBV28 to TRBJ2-7; no definite D call. This CDR3 is 14 amino acids long. CDR1 and CDR2 from the germline V gene are MDHEN and SYDVKM. V was trimmed by 4 bases and J by 2 bases, leaving 12 bases between them. CDR3 sequence reads: CASSWTAAPYEQYF. The CDR3 DNA follows: TGTGCCAGCAGTTGGACGGCGGCCCCCTACGAGCAGTACTTC.

The chain carries TRBV27 and TRBJ1-1; tentative D call: TRBD1 (6 bases). The CDR3 is made up of 15 amino acids. The V gene lost 4 bases and the J gene lost 7 bases, with 19 bases spanning the gap. CDR1 and CDR2 (germline): MNHEY, SMNVEV (reference sequence). DNA for the CDR3: TGTGCCAGCAGTTCTCCTACCAGGGGAACAGATGAAGCTTTCTTT. It codes for CASSSPTRGTDEAFF.

The chain uses TRBV15 and TRBJ1-4; D not resolved. Germline lookup yields CDR1 LNHNV and CDR2 YYDKDF (reference sequence). The CDR3 consists of 15 residues. Trimming pared 4 bases from V and 8 bases from J, leaving 17 bases between. DNA of the CDR3: TGTGCCACCAGCACCCATGGTGGAAAGGGCGAAAAACTGTTTTTT. Translation gives CATSTHGGKGEKLFF. Filled out from reference TRBV15 and TRBJ1-4, the complete variable domain reads DAMVIQNPRYQVTQFGKPVTLSCSQTLNHNVMYWYQQKSSQAPKLLFHYYDKDFNNEADTPDNFQSRRPNTSFCFLDIRSPGLGDTAMYLCATSTHGGKGEKLFFGSGTQLSVL.